These 30 T cell receptor beta chains came from one sample sequenced in a study of cytomegalovirus exposure and HLA in healthy donors. PCR amplification relied on 60 Vbeta primers (plus 13 Jbeta primers). Assay used: immunoSEQ multiplex PCR; TCRdb lists only in-frame clones, some missing. The sample includes 170,000 or so clones. The sequenced sample consisted of PBMCs. Receptors were obtained from a man younger than 45 in good health and CMV-seronegative.

V gene TRBV5-6 combines with J gene TRBJ1-1; a possible D gene is TRBD1 (6 bases). Germline CDR1 is SGHDT and CDR2 is YYEEEE. The CDR3 is 13 amino acids. The ends were cut back, 0 bases at V and 6 bases at J, with 9 bases in the middle. The DNA for the CDR3 is TGTGCCAGCAGCTTGGACAGGGTACCTGAAGCTTTCTTT. Protein: CASSLDRVPEAFF.

The V and J genes are TRBV6-1 and TRBJ2-1, with 7 bases lining up with TRBD2. J gave up 6 bases and V 1 base, and 3 bases lay outside the gene matches. The CDR3 length is 14 residues. The germline V gene encodes CDR1 MNHNS and CDR2 SASEGT. The DNA for the CDR3 is TGTGCCAGCAGTGAAGGACTAGCTCCCAATGAGCAGTTCTTC. Translating it yields CASSEGLAPNEQFF.

This chain uses TRBV4-2 with TRBJ2-7; possible D gene TRBD2, 8 bases. The V gene lost 2 bases and the J gene lost 12 bases, with 20 bases spanning the gap. The CDR3 length is 14 residues. Germline V gene data show CDR1 as LGHNA and CDR2 as YNFKEQ. CDR3 sequence reads: CASSQRGPGGPPYF. Here the CDR3 DNA reads TGTGCCAGCAGCCAAAGGGGGCCGGGAGGGCCTCCGTACTTC.

V and J are TRBV7-9 and TRBJ2-7, with 9 nucleotides matching TRBD1. The CDR3 runs to 14 residues. V trimming: 1 base; J trimming: 6 bases; junction bases outside the gene matches: 4. The germline V gene encodes CDR1 SEHNR and CDR2 FQNEAQ (reference sequence). The DNA for the CDR3 is TGTGCCAGCAGCTTAGAAACAGGGGGCTCCGAGCAGTACTTC. The encoded protein is CASSLETGGSEQYF.

The V call is TRBV28, the J call TRBJ2-1, with 13 bases fitting TRBD2. The V gene's germline CDR1 is MDHEN and CDR2 SYDVKM. The CDR3 extends over 16 amino acids. V shed 8 bases and J 7 bases; nucleotides not matched to a gene: 11. The CDR3 DNA reads as TGTGCCAGCGGAGGCCAACTAGCGGGAGGGCCAAATGAGCAGTTCTTC. This gives the protein CASGGQLAGGPNEQFF.

The V and J genes are TRBV21-1 and TRBJ2-2; the D segment call TRBD1 is taken from the table without a DNA check. TRBV21-1 has pseudogene status. The CDR3 spans 18 residues. The CDR3 DNA is TGTGCCAGCAGCAAAATGAGGATCCGGGACAGTAACACCGGGGAGCTGTTTTTT. Translated, it gives CASSKMRIRDSNTGELFF.

V gene TRBV5-1 combines with J gene TRBJ2-3; TRBD2 matches at 9 bases. CDR1 is SGHRS and CDR2 is YFSETQ in the germline V gene. This CDR3 has 16 amino acids. The V segment lost 4 bases and the J segment 2 bases; nucleotides outside the gene matches: 8. The CDR3 region has the DNA TGCGCCAGCAGCGTCTCGGCTAGCGGGGACACAGATACGCAGTATTTT. Translated, it gives CASSVSASGDTDTQYF. The complete variable domain, with remaining parts taken from reference TRBV5-1 and TRBJ2-3, reads KAGVTQTPRYLIKTRGQQVTLSCSPISGHRSVSWYQQTPGQGLQFLFEYFSETQRNKGNFPGRFSGRQFSNSRSEMNVSTLELGDSALYLCASSVSASGDTDTQYFGPGTRLTVL.

The J gene is TRBJ2-5, the V gene TRBV11-3; a weak D match, TRBD2 (6 bases). From germline, CDR1 is SGHNT and CDR2 YENEEA. This CDR3 comprises 15 residues. V was shortened by 3 bases and J by 6 bases, with 17 bases between the two germline ends. CDR3 in DNA: TGTGCCAGCAGCTTTGCCCCTGACGGGAGAAAGACCCAGTACTTC. Amino acids: CASSFAPDGRKTQYF.

The CDR3 loop reads CASSPGTGDEAFF. The DNA for the CDR3 is TGTGCCAGCTCACCCGGGACAGGGGATGAAGCTTTCTTT. The J gene is TRBJ1-1, the V gene TRBV18, with 10 bases identical to TRBD1. The CDR3 consists of 13 residues. Germline trimming cut 3 bases from V and 7 bases from J; bases unmatched to any gene: 2. The V gene's germline CDR1 is KGHSH and CDR2 LQKENI.

This chain joins TRBV4-1 and TRBJ1-2; 10 nucleotides match TRBD1. This CDR3 contains 16 residues. The germline gives CDR1 MGHRA, CDR2 YSYEKL. V dropped 4 bases and J dropped 4; count of bases not matched to a gene: 9. CDR3 loop: CASSRGQGGFSYGYTF. Written as DNA, the CDR3 is TGCGCCAGCAGCCGAGGACAGGGGGGCTTCTCCTATGGCTACACCTTC.

The chain has TRBV6-1 and TRBJ1-5; D uncertain. V dropped 4 bases and J dropped 0 bases, with 10 bases sitting between them. This CDR3 is built from 15 residues. Per the germline V gene, CDR1 is MNHNS and CDR2 is SASEGT. The CDR3 sequence is CASSGERFSNQPQHF. For the CDR3, the DNA is TGTGCCAGCAGTGGGGAGCGTTTTAGCAATCAGCCCCAGCATTTT.

The chain is built from TRBV25-1 and TRBJ2-5; 14 nucleotides line up with TRBD2. CDR1 MGHDK and CDR2 SYGVNS come from the germline V gene. The CDR3 totals 15 residues. The V segment lost 4 bases and the J segment 5 bases; nucleotides outside the gene matches: 3. CDR3 residues: CASSARLAGGETQYF. The CDR3 nucleotides are TGTGCCAGCAGTGCCAGACTAGCGGGAGGGGAGACCCAGTACTTC.

The J gene is TRBJ1-5, the V gene TRBV2, with D tentatively TRBD1 (6 bases). Trimming removed 4 bases at V and 5 bases at J, with 12 bases between. The germline CDR1 and CDR2 sequences are SNHLY and FYNNEI. The CDR3 runs 14 residues. This chain's CDR3 is CASSVDRSYQPQHF. Written as DNA, the CDR3 is TGTGCCAGCAGTGTAGACAGGTCATATCAGCCCCAGCATTTT.

This rearrangement joins TRBV20-1 to TRBJ1-2; D unresolved. Germline V gene data show CDR1 as DFQATT and CDR2 as SNEGSKA (reference sequence). The CDR3 is made up of 10 amino acids. Written as DNA, the CDR3 is TGCACCCAGAGGGAATATGGCTACACCTTC. Translated: CTQREYGYTF.

The chain combines TRBV30 with TRBJ1-1, with D unresolved. The CDR3 is 14 amino acids. Trimming left V 0 bases short and J 0 bases short, with 8 bases between. Germline V gene lookup returns CDR1 GTSNPN and CDR2 SVGIG (reference sequence). The CDR3 loop is CAWSVFRLNTEAFF. The CDR3 DNA reads TGTGCCTGGAGTGTTTTCAGGTTGAACACTGAAGCTTTCTTT.

J is TRBJ2-7 and V is TRBV10-3, with 11 bases matching TRBD2. The germline CDR1 and CDR2 sequences are ENHRY and SYGVKD. CDR3 length equals 16 residues. The junction had 16 bases not matched to a gene; V was cut back by 10 bases and J by 5 bases. The CDR3 loop is CATSEAPGLAADEQYF. DNA of the CDR3: TGTGCCACCTCAGAAGCGCCGGGACTAGCGGCGGACGAGCAGTACTTC.

This chain uses TRBV28 with TRBJ2-1, with 8 bases identical to TRBD2. Germline trimming cut 3 bases from V and 8 bases from J; bases unmatched to any gene: 12. This CDR3 contains 16 residues. Germline V gene data show CDR1 as MDHEN and CDR2 as SYDVKM. The CDR3 DNA sequence: TGTGCCAGCAGTTTTAATAGCGGGACCCCTCCCTATGAGCAGTTCTTC. It encodes CASSFNSGTPPYEQFF.

The rearrangement uses TRBV29-1 and TRBJ2-7; no clear D. V lost 0 bases to trimming and J lost 3 bases, with 6 bases between them. This CDR3 region has 12 residues. Germline lookup yields CDR1 SQVTM and CDR2 ANQGSEA. CDR3 amino acids: CSVEDNSYEQYF. The CDR3 nucleotides are TGCAGCGTTGAAGATAACAGCTACGAGCAGTACTTC.

The V and J genes are TRBV15 and TRBJ2-3; 9 nucleotides match TRBD1. The V segment lost 4 bases and the J segment 10 bases; nucleotides outside the gene matches: 6. This CDR3 comprises 13 residues. From germline, CDR1 is LNHNV and CDR2 YYDKDF (reference sequence). The chain's CDR3 is CATSTPGQGAQYF. As DNA, the CDR3 is TGTGCCACCAGCACCCCGGGACAGGGTGCGCAGTATTTT. The full variable domain, completed using reference TRBV15 and TRBJ2-3, is DAMVIQNPRYQVTQFGKPVTLSCSQTLNHNVMYWYQQKSSQAPKLLFHYYDKDFNNEADTPDNFQSRRPNTSFCFLDIRSPGLGDTAMYLCATSTPGQGAQYFGPGTRLTVL.

The gene calls are TRBV4-2 and TRBJ2-5; tentative D call: TRBD2 (5 bases). The CDR3 runs 15 residues. The germline V and J ends were trimmed by 6 bases and 0 bases, with 14 bases remaining between them. Per the germline V gene, CDR1 is LGHNA and CDR2 is YNFKEQ. The DNA of the CDR3 is TGTGCCAGCAGTAGGGAGTATGGGAACCAAGAGACCCAGTACTTC. It is translated as CASSREYGNQETQYF.

The chain joins TRBV12-5 to TRBJ2-7, with 7 bases aligning to TRBD2. Germline V gives CDR1 LGHNT, CDR2 FRNRAP. Germline trimming cut 4 bases from V and 4 bases from J; bases unmatched to any gene: 7. CDR3 length: 14 amino acids. CDR3 sequence (DNA): TGTGCTAGTGGTTACCGGACTAGTTGGTACGAGCAGTACTTC. Its protein is CASGYRTSWYEQYF.

The rearrangement joins TRBV27 to TRBJ1-1; 7 positions agree with TRBD1. Unmatched junction bases numbered 8, after V lost 5 bases and J lost 5 bases. Germline loops: CDR1 MNHEY, CDR2 SMNVEV (reference sequence). CDR3 size: 14 residues. The CDR3 loop is CASSNNPGGTEAFF. The CDR3 DNA reads TGTGCCAGCAGTAATAACCCAGGGGGAACTGAAGCTTTCTTT.

This sequence joins TRBV4-3 and TRBJ2-2; D is unclear. Germline V gene data show CDR1 as LGHNA and CDR2 as YSLEER. Between the trimmed V and J ends, which lost 1 base and 7 bases, there was a span of 16 bases. The CDR3 is 16 residues long. The chain's CDR3 is CASSQGRSEVSGELFF. CDR3 DNA: TGCGCCAGCAGCCAAGGGCGGAGCGAAGTCAGCGGGGAGCTGTTTTTT.

The rearrangement joins TRBV6-5 to TRBJ2-7; possible D gene TRBD2, 6 bases. The CDR3 has 13 amino acids. Trimming cost V 2 bases and J 6 bases, with 11 bases left between them. Germline loops: CDR1 MNHEY, CDR2 SVGAGI. The CDR3 here is CASSYGDLTEQYF. CDR3 in DNA: TGTGCCAGCAGTTACGGGGACTTGACCGAGCAGTACTTC.

DNA of the CDR3: TGTGCCAGCTCAACGGACAGGTTGAACACTGAAGCTTTCTTT. It codes for CASSTDRLNTEAFF. V and J are TRBV18 and TRBJ1-1; 7 bases agree with TRBD1. CDR1 KGHSH and CDR2 LQKENI come from the germline V gene. The J segment lost 0 bases and the V segment lost 5 bases, leaving 3 bases of the junction unmatched. The CDR3 covers 14 residues. The full variable domain, completed using reference TRBV18 and TRBJ1-1, is NAGVMQNPRHLVRRRGQEARLRCSPMKGHSHVYWYRQLPEEGLKFMVYLQKENIIDESGMPKERFSAEFPKEGPSILRIQQVVRGDSAAYFCASSTDRLNTEAFFGQGTRLTVV.

The V gene is TRBV4-1, the J gene TRBJ2-4; D possibly corresponds to TRBD1 (6 bases). Germline V gene lookup returns CDR1 MGHRA and CDR2 YSYEKL. The CDR3 covers 17 residues. V was clipped by 2 bases and J by 1 base, with 15 bases between them. CDR3 protein: CASSQSNRVQAKNIQYF. CDR3 DNA: TGCGCCAGCAGCCAATCCAACAGGGTTCAGGCCAAAAACATTCAGTACTTC.

The V call is TRBV5-4, the J call TRBJ2-5; the D gene is possibly TRBD1 (5 bases). The CDR3 runs 13 residues. From germline, CDR1 is SGHNT and CDR2 YYREEE (reference sequence). V was shortened by 2 bases and J by 4 bases, with 9 bases between the two germline ends. Here the CDR3 reads CASSFKGVETQYF. Written as DNA, the CDR3 is TGTGCCAGCAGCTTTAAAGGGGTAGAGACCCAGTACTTC. The variable domain in full, completed from reference TRBV5-4 and TRBJ2-5, reads ETGVTQSPTHLIKTRGQQVTLRCSSQSGHNTVSWYQQALGQGPQFIFQYYREEENGRGNFPPRFSGLQFPNYSSELNVNALELDDSALYLCASSFKGVETQYFGPGTRLLVL.

CDR3 amino acids: CASSLSRSNEKLFF. CDR3 nucleotides: TGCGCCAGCAGCTTGAGTCGGAGTAATGAAAAACTGTTTTTT. The chain uses TRBV5-1 and TRBJ1-4; the D is unclear. The CDR3 has 14 amino acids. The V and J ends lost 1 base and 4 bases respectively, with 8 bases between them. CDR1 is SGHRS and CDR2 is YFSETQ in the germline V gene. Full variable domain (remainder filled in from reference TRBV5-1 and TRBJ1-4): KAGVTQTPRYLIKTRGQQVTLSCSPISGHRSVSWYQQTPGQGLQFLFEYFSETQRNKGNFPGRFSGRQFSNSRSEMNVSTLELGDSALYLCASSLSRSNEKLFFGSGTQLSVL.

The chain links TRBV2 to TRBJ2-2; 7 bases are shared with TRBD2. The germline V gene encodes CDR1 SNHLY and CDR2 FYNNEI. The V gene end was trimmed by 9 bases and the J gene end by 2 bases; junction bases not matched to a gene: 6. This CDR3 has 14 residues. The CDR3 loop reads CARGGTINTGELFF. DNA for the CDR3: TGTGCCAGGGGGGGGACTATTAACACCGGGGAGCTGTTTTTT.

The chain uses TRBV7-7 and TRBJ2-1; TRBD2 agrees at 10 bases. This CDR3 spans 15 amino acids. V lost 1 base, J lost 4 bases, and 1 base stayed unmatched. Germline values: CDR1 SSHAT, CDR2 FNYEAQ (reference sequence). This chain's CDR3 is CASSLGTSGYNEQFF. The CDR3 nucleotides read TGTGCCAGCAGCTTAGGGACTAGCGGTTACAATGAGCAGTTCTTC.